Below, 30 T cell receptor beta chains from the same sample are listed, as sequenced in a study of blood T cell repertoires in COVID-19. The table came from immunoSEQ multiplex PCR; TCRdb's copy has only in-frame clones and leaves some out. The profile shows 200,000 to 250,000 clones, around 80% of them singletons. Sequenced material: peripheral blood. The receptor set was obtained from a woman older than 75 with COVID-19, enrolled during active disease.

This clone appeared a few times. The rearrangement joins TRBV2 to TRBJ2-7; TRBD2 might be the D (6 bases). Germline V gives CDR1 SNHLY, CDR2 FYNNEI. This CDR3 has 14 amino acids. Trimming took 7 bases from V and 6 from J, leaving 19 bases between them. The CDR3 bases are TGTGCCAGCAAAGGTACTAGCAATTCTATCGAGCAGTACTTC. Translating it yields CASKGTSNSIEQYF. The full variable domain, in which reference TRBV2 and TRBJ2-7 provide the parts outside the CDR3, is EPEVTQTPSHQVTQMGQEVILRCVPISNHLYFYWYRQILGQKVEFLVSFYNNEISEKSEIFDDQFSVERPDGSNFTLKIRSTKLEDSAMYFCASKGTSNSIEQYFGPGTRLTVT.

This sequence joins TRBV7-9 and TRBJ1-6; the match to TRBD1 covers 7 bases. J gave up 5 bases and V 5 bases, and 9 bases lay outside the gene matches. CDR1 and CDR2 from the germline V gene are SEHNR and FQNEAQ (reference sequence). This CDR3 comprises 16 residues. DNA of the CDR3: TGTGCCAGCAGCCCCAGGTTCGGGACAGATAATTCACCCCTCCACTTT. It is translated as CASSPRFGTDNSPLHF.

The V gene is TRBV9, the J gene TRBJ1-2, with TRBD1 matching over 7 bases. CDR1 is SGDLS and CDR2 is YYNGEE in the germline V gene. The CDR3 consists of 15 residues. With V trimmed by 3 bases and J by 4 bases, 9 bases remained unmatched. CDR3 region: CASSGPPQGIYGYTF. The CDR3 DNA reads TGTGCCAGCAGCGGACCTCCACAGGGGATCTATGGCTACACCTTC.

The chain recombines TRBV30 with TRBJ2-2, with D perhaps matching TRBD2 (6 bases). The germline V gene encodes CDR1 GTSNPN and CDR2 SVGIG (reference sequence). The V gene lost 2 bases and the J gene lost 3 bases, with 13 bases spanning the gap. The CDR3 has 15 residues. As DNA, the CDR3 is TGTGCCTGGAGTCCCCGATGGGAGGACACCGGGGAGCTGTTTTTT. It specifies CAWSPRWEDTGELFF. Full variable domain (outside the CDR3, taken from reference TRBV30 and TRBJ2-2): SQTIHQWPATLVQPVGSPLSLECTVEGTSNPNLYWYRQAAGRGLQLLFYSVGIGQISSEVPQNLSASRPQDRQFILSSKKLLLSDSGFYLCAWSPRWEDTGELFFGEGSRLTVL.

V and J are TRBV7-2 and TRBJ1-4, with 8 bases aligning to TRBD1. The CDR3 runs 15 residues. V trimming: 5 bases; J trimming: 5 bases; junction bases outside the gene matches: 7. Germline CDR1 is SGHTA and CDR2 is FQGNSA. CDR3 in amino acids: CASSLRTGRNEKLFF. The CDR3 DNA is TGTGCCAGCAGCCTCCGGACAGGGAGGAATGAAAAACTGTTTTTT.

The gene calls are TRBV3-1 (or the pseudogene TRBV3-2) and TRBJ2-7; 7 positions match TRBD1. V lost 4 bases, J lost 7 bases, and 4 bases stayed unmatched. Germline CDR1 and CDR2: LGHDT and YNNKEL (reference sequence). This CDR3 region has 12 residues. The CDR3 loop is CASSRQGWEQYF. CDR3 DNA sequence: TGTGCCAGCAGCCGACAGGGTTGGGAGCAGTACTTC.

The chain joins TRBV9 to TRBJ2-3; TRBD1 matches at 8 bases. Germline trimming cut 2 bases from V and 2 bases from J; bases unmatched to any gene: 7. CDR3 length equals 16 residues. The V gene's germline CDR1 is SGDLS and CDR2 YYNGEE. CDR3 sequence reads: CASSVSGTGHTDTQYF. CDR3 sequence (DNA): TGTGCCAGCAGCGTCTCCGGGACAGGACACACAGATACGCAGTATTTT.

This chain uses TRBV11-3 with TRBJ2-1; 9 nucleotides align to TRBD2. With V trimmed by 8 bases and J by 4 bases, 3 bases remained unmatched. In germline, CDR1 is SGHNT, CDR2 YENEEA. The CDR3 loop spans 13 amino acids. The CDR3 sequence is CASAGGQYNEQFF. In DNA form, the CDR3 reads TGTGCCAGCGCGGGAGGGCAGTACAATGAGCAGTTCTTC.

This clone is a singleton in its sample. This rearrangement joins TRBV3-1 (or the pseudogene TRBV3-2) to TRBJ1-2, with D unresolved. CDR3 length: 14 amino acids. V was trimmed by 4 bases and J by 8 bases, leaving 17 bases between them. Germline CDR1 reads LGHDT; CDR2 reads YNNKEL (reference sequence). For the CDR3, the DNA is TGTGCCAGCAGCCCGAGGACGGAGGCGGTCGGCTACACCTTC. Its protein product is CASSPRTEAVGYTF.

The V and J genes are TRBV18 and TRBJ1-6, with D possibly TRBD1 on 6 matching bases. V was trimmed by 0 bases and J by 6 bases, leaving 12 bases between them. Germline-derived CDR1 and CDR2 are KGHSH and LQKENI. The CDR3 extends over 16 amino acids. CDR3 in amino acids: CASSPPGRGVNSPLHF. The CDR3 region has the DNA TGTGCCAGCTCACCACCGGGGAGGGGGGTTAATTCACCCCTCCACTTT.

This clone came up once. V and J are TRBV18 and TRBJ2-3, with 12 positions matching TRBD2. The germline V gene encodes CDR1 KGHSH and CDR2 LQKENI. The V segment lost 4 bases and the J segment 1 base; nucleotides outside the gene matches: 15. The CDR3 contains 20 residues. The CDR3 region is CASSLSLAGGLERRTDTQYF. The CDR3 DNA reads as TGTGCCAGCTCACTGTCCCTAGCGGGAGGGCTTGAACGTCGCACAGATACGCAGTATTTT.

DNA for the CDR3: TGTGCCAGCAGCGTATCGGCCGGGGAGCTGTTTTTT. This codes for CASSVSAGELFF. The genes are TRBV9 and TRBJ2-2; D not resolved. With 1 base removed from V and 6 bases from J, the gap between germline ends came to 4 bases. There are 12 residues in the CDR3. Per the germline V gene, CDR1 is SGDLS and CDR2 is YYNGEE.

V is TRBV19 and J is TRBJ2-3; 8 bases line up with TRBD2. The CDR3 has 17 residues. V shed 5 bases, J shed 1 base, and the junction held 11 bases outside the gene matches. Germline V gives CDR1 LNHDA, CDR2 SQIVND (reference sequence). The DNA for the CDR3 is TGTGCCAGTAGTTCCCCCCCCGGGACTAGACGCACAGATACGCAGTATTTT. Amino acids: CASSSPPGTRRTDTQYF.

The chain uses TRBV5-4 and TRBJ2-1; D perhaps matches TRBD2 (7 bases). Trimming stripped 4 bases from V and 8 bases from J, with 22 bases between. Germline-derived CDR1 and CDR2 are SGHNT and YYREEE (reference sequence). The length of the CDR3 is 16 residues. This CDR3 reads CASSAGDNRVIDEQFF. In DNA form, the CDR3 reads TGTGCCAGCAGCGCGGGGGACAATAGAGTGATCGATGAGCAGTTCTTC.

Here the CDR3 reads CASSHITGGSEAFF. DNA of the CDR3: TGTGCCAGCAGCCATATAACAGGGGGAAGCGAGGCTTTCTTT. The chain carries TRBV3-1 (or the pseudogene TRBV3-2) and TRBJ1-1, with TRBD1 identical over 8 bases. The CDR3 length is 14 residues. Trimming at V came to 3 bases and at J to 11 bases, leaving 11 bases not matched to a gene. The V gene's germline CDR1 is LGHDT and CDR2 YNNKEL (reference sequence).

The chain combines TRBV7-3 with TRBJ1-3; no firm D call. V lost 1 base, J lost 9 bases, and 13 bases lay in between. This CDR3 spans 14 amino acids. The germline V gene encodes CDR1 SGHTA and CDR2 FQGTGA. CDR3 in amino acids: CASSLNGIGGTIYF. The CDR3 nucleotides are TGTGCCAGCAGCTTAAACGGGATCGGCGGCACCATATATTTT.

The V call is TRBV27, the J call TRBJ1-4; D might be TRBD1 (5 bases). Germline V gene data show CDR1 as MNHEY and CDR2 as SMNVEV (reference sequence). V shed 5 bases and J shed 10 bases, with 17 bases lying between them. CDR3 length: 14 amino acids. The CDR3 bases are TGTGCCAGCAGTACCCAGGGAATAGAAGGAAAACTGTTTTTT. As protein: CASSTQGIEGKLFF.

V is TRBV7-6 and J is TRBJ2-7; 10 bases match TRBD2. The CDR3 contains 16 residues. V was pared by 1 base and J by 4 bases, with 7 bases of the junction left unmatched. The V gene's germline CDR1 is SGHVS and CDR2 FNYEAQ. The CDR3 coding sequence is TGTGCCAGCAGCTTAGGCGGTAGCGGGGGGCCATACGAGCAGTACTTC. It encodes CASSLGGSGGPYEQYF. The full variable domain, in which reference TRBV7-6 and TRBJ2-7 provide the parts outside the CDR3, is GAGVSQSPRYKVTKRGQDVALRCDPISGHVSLYWYRQALGQGPEFLTYFNYEAQQDKSGLPNDRFSAERPEGSISTLTIQRTEQRDSAMYRCASSLGGSGGPYEQYFGPGTRLTVT.

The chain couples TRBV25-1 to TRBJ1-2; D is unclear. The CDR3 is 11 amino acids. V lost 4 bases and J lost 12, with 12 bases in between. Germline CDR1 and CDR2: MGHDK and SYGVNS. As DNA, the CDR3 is TGTGCCAGCAGTGGATCGGGAAAGAACACCTTC. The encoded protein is CASSGSGKNTF.

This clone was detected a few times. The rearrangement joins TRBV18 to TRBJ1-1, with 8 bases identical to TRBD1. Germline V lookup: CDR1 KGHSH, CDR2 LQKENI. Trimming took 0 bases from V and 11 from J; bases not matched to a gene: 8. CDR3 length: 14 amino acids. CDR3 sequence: CASSPPVGQGRAFF. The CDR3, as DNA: TGTGCCAGCTCACCACCGGTTGGACAGGGAAGGGCTTTCTTT.

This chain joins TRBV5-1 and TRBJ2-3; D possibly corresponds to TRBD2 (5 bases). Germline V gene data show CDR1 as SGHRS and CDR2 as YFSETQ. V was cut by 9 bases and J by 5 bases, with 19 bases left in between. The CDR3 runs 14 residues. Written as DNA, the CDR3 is TGCGCCACGAGCAGGAGGAGCGAAGGAGATACGCAGTATTTT. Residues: CATSRRSEGDTQYF.

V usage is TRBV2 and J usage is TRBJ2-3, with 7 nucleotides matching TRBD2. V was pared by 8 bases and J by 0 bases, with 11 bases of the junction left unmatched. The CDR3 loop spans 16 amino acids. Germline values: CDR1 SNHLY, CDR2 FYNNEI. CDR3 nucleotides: TGTGCCAGCGGCCGGGATAGCGGGCAAAGCACAGATACGCAGTATTTT. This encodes CASGRDSGQSTDTQYF.

CDR3 protein: CASYRDRDVWGDRTGEAFF. CDR3 bases: TGTGCCAGTTACCGGGACAGGGATGTTTGGGGAGATAGAACAGGTGAAGCTTTCTTT. The chain recombines TRBV19 with TRBJ1-1; 9 bases align to TRBD1. CDR3 length: 19 residues. From germline, CDR1 is LNHDA and CDR2 SQIVND (reference sequence). Unmatched junction bases numbered 26, after V lost 8 bases and J lost 7 bases.

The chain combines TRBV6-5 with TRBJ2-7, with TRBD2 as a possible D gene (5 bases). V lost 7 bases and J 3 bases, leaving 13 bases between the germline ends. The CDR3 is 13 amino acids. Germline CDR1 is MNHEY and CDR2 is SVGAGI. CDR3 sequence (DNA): TGTGCCAGCACAGCTAGCTCGGGCTACGAGCAGTACTTC. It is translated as CASTASSGYEQYF.

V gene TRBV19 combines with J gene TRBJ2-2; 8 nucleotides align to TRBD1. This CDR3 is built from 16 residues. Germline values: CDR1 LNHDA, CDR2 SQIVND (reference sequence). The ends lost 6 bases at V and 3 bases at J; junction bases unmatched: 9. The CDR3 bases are TGTGCCAGTAGGGACAGGGCGCGTCGTGACACCGGGGAGCTGTTTTTT. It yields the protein CASRDRARRDTGELFF.

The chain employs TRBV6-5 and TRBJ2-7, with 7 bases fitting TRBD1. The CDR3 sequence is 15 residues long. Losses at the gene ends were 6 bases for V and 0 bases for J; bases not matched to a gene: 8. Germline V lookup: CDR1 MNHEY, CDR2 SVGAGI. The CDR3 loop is CASRPTGARSYEQYF. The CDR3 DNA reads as TGTGCCAGCAGGCCCACAGGGGCGCGCTCCTACGAGCAGTACTTC.

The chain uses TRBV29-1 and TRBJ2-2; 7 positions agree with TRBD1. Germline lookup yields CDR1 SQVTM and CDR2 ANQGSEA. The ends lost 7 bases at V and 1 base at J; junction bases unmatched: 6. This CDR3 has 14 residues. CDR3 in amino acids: CSAGQDLNTGELFF. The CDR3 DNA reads TGCAGCGCCGGACAGGACTTGAACACCGGGGAGCTGTTTTTT.

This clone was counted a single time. The CDR3 nucleotides read TGTGCCAGCAGTTACGACAGGAACTATGGCTACACCTTC. Its protein is CASSYDRNYGYTF. The V and J genes are TRBV28 and TRBJ1-2, with D possibly being TRBD1 (6 bases). V dropped 4 bases and J dropped 2 bases, with 8 bases sitting between them. Germline values: CDR1 MDHEN, CDR2 SYDVKM. This CDR3 region has 13 residues.

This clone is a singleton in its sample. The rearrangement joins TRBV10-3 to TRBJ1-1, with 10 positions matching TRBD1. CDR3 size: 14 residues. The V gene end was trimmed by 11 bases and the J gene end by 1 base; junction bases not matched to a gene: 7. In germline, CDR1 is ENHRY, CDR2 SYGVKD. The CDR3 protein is CAVDRGMGNTEAFF. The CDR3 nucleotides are TGTGCCGTGGACAGGGGGATGGGGAACACTGAAGCTTTCTTT.

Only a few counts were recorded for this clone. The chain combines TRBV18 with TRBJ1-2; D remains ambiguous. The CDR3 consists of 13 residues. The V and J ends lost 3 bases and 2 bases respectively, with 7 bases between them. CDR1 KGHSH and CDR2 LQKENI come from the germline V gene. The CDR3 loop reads CASSPAPNYGYTF. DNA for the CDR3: TGTGCCAGCTCACCGGCTCCAAACTATGGCTACACCTTC.